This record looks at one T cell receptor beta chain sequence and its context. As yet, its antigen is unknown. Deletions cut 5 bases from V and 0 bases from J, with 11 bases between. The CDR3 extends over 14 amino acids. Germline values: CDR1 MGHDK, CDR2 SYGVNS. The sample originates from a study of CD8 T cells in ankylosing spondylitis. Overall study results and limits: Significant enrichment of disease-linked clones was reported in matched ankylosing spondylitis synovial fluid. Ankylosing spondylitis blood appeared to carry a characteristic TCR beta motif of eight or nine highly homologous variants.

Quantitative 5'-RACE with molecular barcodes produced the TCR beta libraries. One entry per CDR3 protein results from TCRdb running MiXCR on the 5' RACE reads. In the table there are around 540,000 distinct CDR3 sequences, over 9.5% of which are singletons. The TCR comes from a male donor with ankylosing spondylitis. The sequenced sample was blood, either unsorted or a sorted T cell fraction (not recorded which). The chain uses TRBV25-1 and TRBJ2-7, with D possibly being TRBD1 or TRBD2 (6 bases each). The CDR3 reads CASSTWGASYEQYF. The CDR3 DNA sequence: TGTGCCAGCAGTACCTGGGGGGCCTCCTACGAGCAGTACTTC.